These 3 T cell receptor beta chains share one sample of origin, sequenced in a study of cytomegalovirus exposure and HLA in healthy donors. The method was immunoSEQ multiplex PCR; TCRdb's version includes in-frame clones alone and lacks a portion of them. The table includes under 250,000 clones, roughly 81% detected once. Sequencing was carried out using PBMCs. The source of these receptors is a woman aged 25 to 39 in good health and CMV-seronegative.

CDR3: CASSQDGGGRGDIQYF. In nucleotides, the CDR3 is TGCGCCAGCAGCCAAGATGGCGGGGGGCGAGGGGACATTCAGTACTTC. This sequence joins TRBV4-1 and TRBJ2-4; 8 positions match TRBD2. V was pared by 0 bases and J by 8 bases, with 9 bases of the junction left unmatched. Looked up from germline, CDR1 is MGHRA and CDR2 is YSYEKL. This CDR3 spans 16 amino acids.

This CDR3 reads CASRPRLGQETQYF. The CDR3 coding sequence is TGTGCCAGCAGGCCTAGACTCGGACAAGAGACCCAGTACTTC. The chain is built from TRBV6-5 and TRBJ2-5; D call uncertain. The V and J ends lost 6 bases and 2 bases respectively, with 13 bases between them. Germline CDR1 MNHEY, CDR2 SVGAGI. The CDR3 spans 14 residues.

This chain uses TRBV19 with TRBJ1-1; D unclear. Deletions cut 3 bases from V and 5 bases from J, with 16 bases between. The germline gives CDR1 LNHDA, CDR2 SQIVND (reference sequence). The CDR3 length is 15 residues. CDR3 DNA sequence: TGTGCCAGTAGTATGGGTCAAGAGGGTTGGACTGAAGCTTTCTTT. Protein: CASSMGQEGWTEAFF.